The 5 T cell receptor beta chains listed next were all sequenced from one sample in a study of beta chain features in type 1 diabetes. Expressed TCRB transcripts were sequenced because the isolated RNA had all been reverse transcribed beforehand. Repertoires were generated with immunoSEQ multiplex PCR, while TCRdb's copy carries only in-frame clones and drops some. The sample lists some 240,000 clones, about a tenth occurring once. What was sequenced was central memory CD4+ T cells from blood. These receptors were obtained from a man aged 18 to 29 in good health.

This clone was detected many times. The chain carries TRBV10-3 and TRBJ2-7; D call uncertain. Trimming shortened V by 3 bases and J by 3 bases, and 9 bases separated the two germline ends. Per the germline V gene, CDR1 is ENHRY and CDR2 is SYGVKD. The CDR3 consists of 13 residues. The CDR3 sequence is CAISDARFYEQYF. The CDR3 DNA reads TGTGCCATCAGTGATGCCAGATTCTACGAGCAGTACTTC.

This chain joins TRBV5-1 and TRBJ2-2; 7 bases are a match to TRBD1. This CDR3 region has 15 residues. The ends lost 4 bases at V and 6 bases at J; junction bases unmatched: 9. CDR1 and CDR2 (germline): SGHRS, YFSETQ. The DNA for the CDR3 is TGCGCCAGCAGCCTCCAAGGGGGCGGACCCGGGGAGCTGTTTTTT. Protein product: CASSLQGGGPGELFF.

The chain joins TRBV4-3 to TRBJ2-7; D perhaps matches TRBD2 (6 bases). Germline CDR1 is LGHNA and CDR2 is YSLEER. V lost 0 bases to trimming and J lost 5 bases, with 17 bases between them. This CDR3 has 16 residues. DNA of the CDR3: TGCGCCAGCAGCCAAGATTTCGGAGGGACGGGGCACGAGCAGTACTTC. It encodes CASSQDFGGTGHEQYF.

This clone was seen a few times. The genes are TRBV5-6 and TRBJ2-3; no clear D gene. Germline CDR1 SGHDT, CDR2 YYEEEE. CDR3 length: 15 residues. Trimming stripped 6 bases from V and 2 bases from J, with 16 bases between. The CDR3 loop reads CASNPSGPTTDTQYF. As DNA, the CDR3 is TGTGCCAGCAACCCCAGTGGGCCCACCACAGATACGCAGTATTTT.

The rearrangement uses TRBV7-9 and TRBJ2-1; D uncertain. Per the germline V gene, CDR1 is SEHNR and CDR2 is FQNEAQ (reference sequence). The CDR3 consists of 11 residues. V lost 2 bases to trimming and J lost 7 bases, with 3 bases between them. The CDR3 reads CASSLFNEQFF. In DNA form, the CDR3 reads TGTGCCAGCAGCTTATTTAATGAGCAGTTCTTC.